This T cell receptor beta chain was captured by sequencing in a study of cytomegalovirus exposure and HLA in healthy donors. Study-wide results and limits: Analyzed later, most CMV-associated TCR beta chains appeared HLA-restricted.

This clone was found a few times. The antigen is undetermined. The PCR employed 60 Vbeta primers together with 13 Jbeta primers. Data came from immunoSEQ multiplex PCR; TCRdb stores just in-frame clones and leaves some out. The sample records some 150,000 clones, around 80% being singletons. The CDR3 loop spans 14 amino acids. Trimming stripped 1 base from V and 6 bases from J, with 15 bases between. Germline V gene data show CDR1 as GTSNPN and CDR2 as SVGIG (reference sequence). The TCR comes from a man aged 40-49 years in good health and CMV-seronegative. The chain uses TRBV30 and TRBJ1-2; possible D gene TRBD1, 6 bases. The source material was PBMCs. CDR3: CAWSATGTLNGYTF. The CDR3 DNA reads TGTGCCTGGAGTGCTACCGGGACACTGAATGGCTACACCTTC.